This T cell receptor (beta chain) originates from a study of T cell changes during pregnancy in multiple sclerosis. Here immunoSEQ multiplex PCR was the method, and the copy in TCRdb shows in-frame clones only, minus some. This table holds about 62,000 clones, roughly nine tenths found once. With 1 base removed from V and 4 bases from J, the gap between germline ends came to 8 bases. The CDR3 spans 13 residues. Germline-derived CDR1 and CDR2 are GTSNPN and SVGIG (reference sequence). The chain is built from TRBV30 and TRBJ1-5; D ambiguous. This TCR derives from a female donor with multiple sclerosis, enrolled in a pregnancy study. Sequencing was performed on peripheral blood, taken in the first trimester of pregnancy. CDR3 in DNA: TGTGCCTGGAGTGCACCAGGTAATCAGCCCCAGCATTTT. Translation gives CAWSAPGNQPQHF.